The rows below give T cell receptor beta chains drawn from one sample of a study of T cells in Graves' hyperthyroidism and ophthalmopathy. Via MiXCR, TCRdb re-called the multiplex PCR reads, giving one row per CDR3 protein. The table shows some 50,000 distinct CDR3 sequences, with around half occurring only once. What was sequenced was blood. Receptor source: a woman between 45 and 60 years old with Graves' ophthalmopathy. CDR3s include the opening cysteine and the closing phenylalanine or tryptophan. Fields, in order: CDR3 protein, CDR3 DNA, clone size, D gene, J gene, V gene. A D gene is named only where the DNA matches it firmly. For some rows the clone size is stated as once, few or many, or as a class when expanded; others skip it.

CDR3: CSAGQSTGELFF; DNA: TGCAGTGCTGGTCAGAGCACCGGGGAGCTGTTTTTT; size: -; D: -; J: TRBJ2-2; V: TRBV20-1
CDR3: CASSIALAGPYEQYF; DNA: TGTGCCAGTAGTATAGCTCTAGCGGGACCCTACGAGCAGTACTTC; size: -; D: TRBD2; J: TRBJ2-7; V: TRBV19
CDR3: CSAREASGMGNEQFF; DNA: TGCAGTGCTAGAGAGGCTAGCGGGATGGGTAATGAGCAGTTCTTC; size: -; D: TRBD2; J: TRBJ2-1; V: TRBV20-1
CDR3: CASSLLRGDRGVEQFF; DNA: TGTGCCAGCAGCTTATTGCGGGGGGACAGGGGAGTGGAGCAGTTCTTC; size: -; D: TRBD1; J: TRBJ2-1; V: TRBV7-2
CDR3: CASSQGRNEQYF; DNA: TGTGCCAGCAGCCAAGGGCGCAATGAGCAGTATTTT; size: -; D: -; J: TRBJ2-3; V: TRBV7-9
CDR3: CASSPQELTDTQYF; DNA: TGTGCCAGCAGTCCACAGGAACTCACAGATACGCAGTATTTT; size: many; D: -; J: TRBJ2-3; V: TRBV28
CDR3: CATSDGVAGGRETQYF; DNA: TGTGCCACCAGTGATGGGGTAGCGGGAGGGCGGGAGACCCAGTACTTC; size: many; D: TRBD2; J: TRBJ2-5; V: TRBV24-1
CDR3: CASSVVGVNTDTQYF; DNA: TGTGCCAGCAGCGTAGTCGGGGTGAACACAGATACGCAGTATTTT; size: many; D: -; J: TRBJ2-3; V: TRBV9
CDR3: CSARDDRQGDTQFF; DNA: TGCAGTGCTAGGGACGATAGACAGGGAGATACGCAGTTCTTC; size: -; D: TRBD1; J: TRBJ2-1; V: TRBV20-1
CDR3: CASSFGGTGNEQFF; DNA: TGCGCCAGCAGCTTTGGGGGGACAGGGAATGAGCAGTTCTTC; size: many; D: TRBD1; J: TRBJ2-1; V: TRBV5-1
CDR3: CASSLVSYNEQYF; DNA: TGTGCCAGCAGCTTGGTCTCCTACAATGAGCAGTATTTT; size: -; D: -; J: TRBJ2-3; V: TRBV5-5
CDR3: CASSLTATNEKLFF; DNA: TGTGCCAGCAGTTTGACGGCAACTAATGAAAAACTGTTTTTT; size: few; D: -; J: TRBJ1-4; V: TRBV27
CDR3: CASSQDWPSSYNEQFF; DNA: TGCGCCAGCAGCCAAGATTGGCCTAGCTCCTACAATGAGCAGTTCTTC; size: many; D: -; J: TRBJ2-1; V: TRBV4-1
CDR3: CASRPPPGTPYNEQFF; DNA: TGTGCCAGCAGGCCACCGCCCGGGACCCCATACAATGAGCAGTTCTTC; size: many; D: -; J: TRBJ2-1; V: TRBV2
CDR3: CASSEAGTNEAFF; DNA: TGTGCCAGCAGTGAAGCAGGGACTAATGAAGCTTTCTTT; size: -; D: -; J: TRBJ1-1; V: TRBV6-1
CDR3: CASSVGGNTDTQYF; DNA: TGTGCCAGCAGCGTAGGCGGGAACACAGATACGCAGTATTTT; size: -; D: -; J: TRBJ2-3; V: TRBV9
CDR3: CASSDGVGYTF; DNA: TGTGCCAGCAGTGATGGGGTTGGCTACACCTTC; size: medium-sized; D: -; J: TRBJ1-2; V: TRBV2
CDR3: CASTGTGGRETQYF; DNA: TGCGCCAGCACCGGGACAGGGGGCCGGGAGACCCAGTACTTC; size: many; D: TRBD1; J: TRBJ2-5; V: TRBV5-1
CDR3: CSASGSRGSEQYF; DNA: TGCAGTGCTAGTGGGTCCCGAGGCTCCGAGCAGTACTTC; size: -; D: -; J: TRBJ2-7; V: TRBV20-1
CDR3: CASSLVGQKKEQYF; DNA: TGCGCCAGCAGCTTGGTTGGACAGAAGAAGGAGCAGTACTTC; size: -; D: -; J: TRBJ2-7; V: TRBV5-1
CDR3: CASSLSYEQYF; DNA: TGTGCCAGCAGCTTATCCTACGAGCAGTACTTC; size: many; D: -; J: TRBJ2-7; V: TRBV7-2
CDR3: CSARDPTSGWDTQYF; DNA: TGCAGTGCTAGAGATCCGACTAGCGGGTGGGATACGCAGTATTTT; size: -; D: TRBD2; J: TRBJ2-3; V: TRBV20-1
CDR3: CASSPSGGEQFF; DNA: TGTGCCAGCAGCCCCTCAGGGGGTGAGCAGTTCTTC; size: -; D: TRBD1; J: TRBJ2-1; V: TRBV7-2
CDR3: CASSYDRSGNEQYF; DNA: TGTGCCAGCAGTTACGACAGGTCAGGAAACGAGCAGTACTTC; size: many; D: -; J: TRBJ2-7; V: TRBV6-5
CDR3: CASSQEKARGAFF; DNA: TGTGCCAGCAGCCAAGAGAAGGCGCGAGGGGCTTTCTTT; size: -; D: -; J: TRBJ1-1; V: TRBV3-1
CDR3: CASSWASGNLETQYF; DNA: TGTGCCAGCAGCTGGGCTAGCGGGAATTTGGAGACCCAGTACTTC; size: many; D: TRBD2; J: TRBJ2-5; V: TRBV7-8
CDR3: CASSLTGTGEQYF; DNA: TGTGCCAGCAGCTTGACGGGAACCGGCGAGCAGTACTTC; size: many; D: -; J: TRBJ2-7; V: TRBV5-4
CDR3: CSGGYSENIQYF; DNA: TGCAGCGGGGGTTATTCTGAAAACATTCAGTACTTC; size: many; D: -; J: TRBJ2-4; V: TRBV29-1
CDR3: CASSHMAWQGASYEQYF; DNA: TGTGCCAGCAGCCACATGGCATGGCAGGGGGCCTCCTACGAGCAGTACTTC; size: many; D: TRBD1; J: TRBJ2-7; V: TRBV4-2
CDR3: CASSLGRNGRTQNF; DNA: TGTGCCAGCAGCTTAGGGCGGAACGGTCGGACCCAGAACTTC; size: -; D: -; J: TRBJ2-5; V: TRBV7-2
CDR3: CSASIQNTGELFF; DNA: TGCAGTGCTAGTATACAGAACACCGGGGAGCTGTTTTTT; size: many; D: -; J: TRBJ2-2; V: TRBV20-1
CDR3: CASSQRGFTSNNEQFF; DNA: TGTGCCAGCAGCCAGCGGGGGTTCACTTCTAACAATGAGCAGTTCTTC; size: many; D: TRBD2; J: TRBJ2-1; V: TRBV5-4
CDR3: CATGTSAHEQFF; DNA: TGTGCCACCGGGACTAGCGCTCATGAGCAGTTCTTC; size: many; D: TRBD2; J: TRBJ2-1; V: TRBV27
CDR3: CATSGTGFEQYF; DNA: TGTGCCACGTCCGGGACAGGGTTCGAGCAGTACTTC; size: medium-sized; D: TRBD1; J: TRBJ2-7; V: TRBV2
CDR3: CSAGQVNFSPLHF; DNA: TGCAGTGCTGGACAGGTTAACTTTTCACCCCTCCACTTT; size: many; D: TRBD1; J: TRBJ1-6; V: TRBV20-1
CDR3: CASSSGGYNGQFF; DNA: TGTGCTAGCAGCTCGGGGGGTTACAATGGGCAGTTCTTC; size: -; D: TRBD2; J: TRBJ2-1; V: TRBV7-9
CDR3: CSASGNTGGAEQYF; DNA: TGCAGTGCTAGTGGGAATACAGGGGGAGCCGAGCAGTACTTC; size: -; D: TRBD1; J: TRBJ2-7; V: TRBV20-1
CDR3: CASSSPSSDEQYF; DNA: TGCGCCAGCAGCTCCCCCAGCTCCGACGAGCAGTACTTC; size: -; D: -; J: TRBJ2-7; V: TRBV7-9
CDR3: CSMGQESEKLFF; DNA: TGCAGCATGGGACAGGAGAGTGAAAAACTGTTTTTT; size: -; D: TRBD1; J: TRBJ1-4; V: TRBV29-1
CDR3: CASSLGSRNYGYTF; DNA: TGTGCCAGCAGCTTAGGGTCGAGGAACTATGGCTACACCTTC; size: many; D: -; J: TRBJ1-2; V: TRBV7-9
CDR3: CASTRRRLERVLETQYF; DNA: TGTGCCAGCACCCGGAGGCGACTAGAGAGGGTCCTAGAGACCCAGTACTTC; size: many; D: -; J: TRBJ2-5; V: TRBV5-6
CDR3: CASVEDLGTASTDTQYF; DNA: TGTGCCAGCGTTGAAGATCTCGGGACAGCTAGCACAGATACGCAGTATTTT; size: -; D: TRBD1; J: TRBJ2-3; V: TRBV25-1